The 3 T cell receptor beta chains below all came from one sample that was sequenced in a study of blood T cell repertoires in COVID-19. Clones were read by immunoSEQ multiplex PCR, and TCRdb kept only the in-frame ones, dropping some. The repertoire holds about 310,000 clones, with around nine tenths as singletons. Input material: PBMCs or T cells enriched from blood (not recorded which). The receptors originated from a woman aged 25 to 45 who had recovered from COVID-19.

This chain joins TRBV5-1 and TRBJ2-3; TRBD1 might be the D (6 bases). The CDR3 covers 15 residues. Deletions cut 5 bases from V and 6 bases from J, with 19 bases between. The germline V gene encodes CDR1 SGHRS and CDR2 YFSETQ. Written as DNA, the CDR3 is TGCGCCAGCAGTCCGGGGTCAGGGGCCGGGGATACGCAGTATTTT. Translated: CASSPGSGAGDTQYF.

The chain's CDR3 is CASTVSGINYGYTF. The CDR3 region has the DNA TGTGCCAGTACCGTGTCCGGGATTAACTATGGCTACACCTTC. The V gene is TRBV19, the J gene TRBJ1-2; the D is unclear. Germline V gene lookup returns CDR1 LNHDA and CDR2 SQIVND (reference sequence). The CDR3 contains 14 residues. V dropped 7 bases and J dropped 1 base, with 13 bases sitting between them.

Concerning this clone itself: The junction shows a germline mismatch at one end, possibly a read error. This chain links TRBV19 with TRBJ1-1; 7 nucleotides agree with TRBD1. The CDR3 consists of 12 residues. Germline loops: CDR1 LNHDA, CDR2 SQIVND (reference sequence). DNA of the CDR3: TGCTCGACTACCGGGGACAGCAGGGGAGCTTTCTTT. Amino acids: CSTTGDSRGAFF.